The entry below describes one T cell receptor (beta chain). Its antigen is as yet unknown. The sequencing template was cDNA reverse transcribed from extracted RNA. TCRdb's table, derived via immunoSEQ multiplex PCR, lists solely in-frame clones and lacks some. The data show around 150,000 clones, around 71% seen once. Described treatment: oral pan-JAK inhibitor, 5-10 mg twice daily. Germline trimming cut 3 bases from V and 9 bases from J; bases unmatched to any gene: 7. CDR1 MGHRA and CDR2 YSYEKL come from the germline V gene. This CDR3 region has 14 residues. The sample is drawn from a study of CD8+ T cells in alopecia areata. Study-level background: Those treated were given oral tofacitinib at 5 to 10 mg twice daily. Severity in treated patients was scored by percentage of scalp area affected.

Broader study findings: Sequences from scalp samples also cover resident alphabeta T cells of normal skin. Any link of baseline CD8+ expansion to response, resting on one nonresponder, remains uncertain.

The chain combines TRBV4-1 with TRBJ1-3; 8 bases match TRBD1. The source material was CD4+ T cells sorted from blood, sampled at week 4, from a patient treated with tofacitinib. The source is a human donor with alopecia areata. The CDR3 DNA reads TGCGCCAGCAGCCACACCGACAGGGGAGGCACCATATATTTT. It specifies CASSHTDRGGTIYF.